Detailed here is one T cell receptor (beta chain). Its antigen has not been determined. Per-base quality was not reported, and no clone a single base away is much larger than it. Including cysteine and phenylalanine, the CDR3 has 15 amino acids. The DNA shown is the 45-base CDR3, in frame from base 1. From the germline V gene, CDR1 is MNHEY and CDR2 is SVGAGI. The junction carries 18 bases between V and J, which are trimmed by 7 bases and 2 bases respectively. Patients were selected for having adequate residual fresh-frozen tumor tissue and more than two years of available survival data. None of the glioblastoma patients carried an isocitrate dehydrogenase mutation, although molecular status otherwise varied. PBMC were collected before vaccination, two weeks after the third vaccination, and at tumor progression if tumor progression occurred. The Qiagen DNeasy Blood extraction Kit was used for extraction of genomic DNA.

The data were obtained in a study of glioma-infiltrating T cells after dendritic cell vaccination (dated by TCRdb to the mid-2010s). In the study overall: A cohort of 15 or so glioblastoma patients from Phase I and II dendritic cell vaccination trials was included, of whom 9 were newly diagnosed and 6 had recurrent disease. TCR sequencing metrics, including TIL content and tumor-blood repertoire overlap, were correlated with survival after dendritic cell vaccination. Between the early 2000s and the early 2010s, patients were given autologous tumor lysate-pulsed dendritic cell vaccination. Each patient got three intradermal injections of the dendritic cell vaccine, spaced at biweekly intervals, in the arm below the axilla. Deep sequencing of TCR beta CDR3 regions was used to quantify tumor-infiltrating lymphocyte content and compare tumor and blood repertoires in dendritic cell-vaccinated glioblastoma patients. The vaccine was prepared from monocyte-derived dendritic cells that were cultured for seven days with IL-4 and GM-CSF and then pulsed overnight with autologous tumor lysate.

Study-wide conclusions, independent of this receptor: The response model built on TCR overlap across three groups was characterized as speculative, with prospective validation still needed. Longer time to progression and overall survival after dendritic cell vaccination were predicted by higher estimated pretreatment TIL content. The cohort was small and heterogeneous, few patients had complete blood and tumor sets, and even fewer had initial-recurrent tumor pairs. No direct relationship between TCR clonality and survival was found, suggesting a diverse polyclonal response may matter.

Using the immunoSEQ assay, TCRB CDR3 regions were amplified from 2 micrograms of genomic DNA, or from all available DNA when less than that was on hand. Multiplex PCR used 60 forward primers for TCR V beta segments and 13 reverse primers for J beta segments. To estimate reads per starting template, synthetic control templates were spiked into each sample at limiting dilution. Sequencing produced 87 bp reads on the Illumina HiSeq System. As for how the authors treated the data: PCR and sequencing errors were removed by a nearest neighbor algorithm that merged closely related sequences. TCR overlap was measured as the percentage of unique tumor TCR beta sequences that were also present in the peripheral blood of the same patient. TCRdb took over this immuneACCESS table, retaining in-frame rearrangements with V and J assigned. Such tables are incomplete; in checked studies, under half of the missing clones stem from an unresolved V gene, and the remainder is unexplained. V and J calls and clone size follow that table, whereas D and trimming were derived from the DNA. This sample lists about 92,000 clones; 65% to 90% were detected once. 15% to 18% of the sample is held by the ten biggest clonotypes.

The sequence was collected from a human donor with glioblastoma. Here the sequenced sample was blood, taken before dendritic cell vaccination. In this chain, TRBV6-5 is recombined with TRBJ2-7; perhaps TRBD2 is the D gene, with 5 bases matching. Here the CDR3 is given as CASTPRGFQAYEQYF. The bases are TGTGCCAGCACGCCCAGAGGGTTTCAGGCCTACGAGCAGTACTTC.